This record concerns one TCR beta chain sequence. Antigen unknown. This sample is part of a study of cytomegalovirus exposure and HLA in healthy donors. Study results and caveats: TCR beta chains numbering more than 150 were designated cytomegalovirus-associated. Highest at DRB1 and lowest at HLA-C, TCR association rates differed among HLA loci in a later analysis. In vitro data verified a few CMV-associated chains as specific for CMV antigens.

CDR1 SGHTA and CDR2 FQGNSA come from the germline V gene. Trimming stripped 2 bases from V and 0 bases from J, with 14 bases between. The CDR3 is 17 residues long. Researchers ran the PCR with 60 Vbeta and 13 Jbeta primers. Data came from immunoSEQ multiplex PCR; TCRdb stores just in-frame clones and leaves some out. Altogether some 190,000 clones are present, around 82% being singletons, with the ten largest covering 1.5% to 2%. The chain employs TRBV7-2 and TRBJ2-1, with D uncertain. The origin of this receptor is a man younger than 35 in good health and CMV-seronegative. Sequenced material: PBMCs. The CDR3 loop reads CASSLPRFMSSYNEQFF. Here the CDR3 DNA reads TGTGCCAGCAGCTTACCGCGATTTATGAGCTCCTACAATGAGCAGTTCTTC.